This TCR beta chain was recovered during a study of identical twins. Study-level findings and limits: An excess of low generation probability was shown by twin-shared out-of-frame alpha sequences. Instead of following the same donors, the conclusions were based on cross-sectional statistical analysis. Out-of-frame beta chain sequences displayed weaker excess sharing between twins. Zero-insertion analyses could be partly confounded by invariant MAIT and iNKT cells.

This CDR3 region has 13 residues. Per the germline V gene, CDR1 is SQVTM and CDR2 is ANQGSEA. The V end was cut by 5 bases, the J end by 4 bases, with 11 bases between. The sample holds many counts of this clonotype. Its cognate antigen is unknown. TCRdb re-analysed the 5' RACE reads in MiXCR, keeping a single row per CDR3 protein. Of hundreds of thousands of distinct CDR3 sequences in the sample, around 6% were seen once. The source material was naive T cells sorted from blood. This clonotype was obtained from a young man in good health. The J gene is TRBJ2-2, the V gene TRBV29-1; D unclear. The DNA of the CDR3 is TGCAGCGTTAATTTCGTTGGCACCGGGGAGCTGTTTTTT. As protein: CSVNFVGTGELFF.